A selection of T cell receptor beta chains follows, all from one sample in a study of glioma-infiltrating T cells. MiXCR, applied by TCRdb to the multiplex PCR reads, yields one record per CDR3 protein. The sample carries more than 350,000 distinct CDR3 sequences, around 45% recorded once. The sample consisted of glioma tissue, nonneoplastic brain tissue, or PBMCs (not recorded which). The receptors come from a human donor with low-grade glioma or glioblastoma, undergoing nonglioma brain surgery, or in good health (not recorded which). Both conserved end residues are part of each CDR3. The order of the fields is V gene, clone size, D gene, J gene, CDR3 DNA, CDR3 protein. The D gene is left open where the match is weak. The size field is filled for only some rows; it gives once, few, many or a size class.

v_gene: TRBV28
abundance: -
d_gene: -
j_gene: TRBJ1-5
CDR3nt: TGTGCCAGCAGCGGCCTGGGAGACAGCTACGATCAGCCCCAGCATTTT
CDR3aa: CASSGLGDSYDQPQHF

v_gene: TRBV28
abundance: -
d_gene: -
j_gene: TRBJ2-2
CDR3nt: TGTGCCAGCGAAGAGGGGAAAGGCACCGGGGAGCTGTTTTTT
CDR3aa: CASEEGKGTGELFF

v_gene: TRBV6-1
abundance: many
d_gene: TRBD2
j_gene: TRBJ2-1
CDR3nt: TGTGCCAGCAACATACGACTAGCGGTTCCCTACAATGAGCAGTTCTTC
CDR3aa: CASNIRLAVPYNEQFF

v_gene: TRBV19
abundance: few
d_gene: TRBD1
j_gene: TRBJ2-1
CDR3nt: TGTGCCAGTAGTATTGGGACAGGGGGCGGCAATGAGCAGTTCTTC
CDR3aa: CASSIGTGGGNEQFF

v_gene: TRBV7-2
abundance: -
d_gene: TRBD2
j_gene: TRBJ2-1
CDR3nt: TGTGCCAGCAGTTTGCCCAGCGGGAGCTGGAATGAGCAGTTCTTC
CDR3aa: CASSLPSGSWNEQFF

v_gene: TRBV28
abundance: -
d_gene: TRBD2
j_gene: TRBJ2-7
CDR3nt: TGTGCCAGCCAGCGGGAGGCCTCCTACGAGCAGTCCTTC
CDR3aa: CASQREASYEQSF

v_gene: TRBV28
abundance: once
d_gene: TRBD1
j_gene: TRBJ2-1
CDR3nt: TGTGCCAGCAGTTTATGGGACAGGTTCCATGAGCAGTTCTTC
CDR3aa: CASSLWDRFHEQFF

v_gene: TRBV27
abundance: many
d_gene: TRBD2
j_gene: TRBJ2-3
CDR3nt: TGTGCCAGCAGTTCTCGGACTAGCGGACTCACAGATACGCAGTATTTT
CDR3aa: CASSSRTSGLTDTQYF

v_gene: TRBV27
abundance: -
d_gene: -
j_gene: TRBJ2-7
CDR3nt: TGTGCCAGCAGTGACGGCAGCGGGCTCTACGAGCAGTACTTC
CDR3aa: CASSDGSGLYEQYF

v_gene: TRBV6-1
abundance: many
d_gene: TRBD2
j_gene: TRBJ2-7
CDR3nt: TGTGCCAGCAGTCCCGGGACTAGCCACGAGCAGTACTTC
CDR3aa: CASSPGTSHEQYF

v_gene: TRBV5-1
abundance: -
d_gene: TRBD1
j_gene: TRBJ2-1
CDR3nt: TGCGTCAGCAGCACGACCGGACAGGACAATGAGCAGTTCTTC
CDR3aa: CVSSTTGQDNEQFF

v_gene: TRBV15
abundance: -
d_gene: TRBD1
j_gene: TRBJ2-5
CDR3nt: TGTGCCACCAGCAGAGTTAGAACAGGGGGCGGGACCCAGTACTTC
CDR3aa: CATSRVRTGGGTQYF

v_gene: TRBV2
abundance: -
d_gene: TRBD2
j_gene: TRBJ2-3
CDR3nt: TGTGCCAGCAGCGCTAGCGGGAGGAAAGCAGATACGCAGTGTTTT
CDR3aa: CASSASGRKADTQCF

v_gene: TRBV14
abundance: few
d_gene: -
j_gene: TRBJ2-7
CDR3nt: TGTGCCAGCAGCCAGGCGCGCTACGAGCAGTACTTC
CDR3aa: CASSQARYEQYF

v_gene: TRBV28
abundance: -
d_gene: TRBD2
j_gene: TRBJ2-7
CDR3nt: TGTGCCAGCAGTTGGGCAGGGAGGACTAGCGAGACCTACGAGCAGTACTTC
CDR3aa: CASSWAGRTSETYEQYF

v_gene: TRBV29-1
abundance: -
d_gene: -
j_gene: TRBJ2-3
CDR3nt: TGCAGCGTTGAGTGCGAGAACACAGATACGCAGTATTTT
CDR3aa: CSVECENTDTQYF

v_gene: TRBV7-2
abundance: -
d_gene: TRBD2
j_gene: TRBJ2-1
CDR3nt: TGTGCCAGCAGCCTCAGCGGGAGGGATAACAATGAGCAGTTCTTC
CDR3aa: CASSLSGRDNNEQFF

v_gene: TRBV28
abundance: many
d_gene: -
j_gene: TRBJ1-2
CDR3nt: TGTGCCAGCAGACTGACAGGACCTTATGGCTACACCTTC
CDR3aa: CASRLTGPYGYTF

v_gene: TRBV6-1
abundance: many
d_gene: TRBD1
j_gene: TRBJ2-7
CDR3nt: TGTGCCAGCAGTGTCGGGACAGCCTACGAGCAGTACTTC
CDR3aa: CASSVGTAYEQYF

v_gene: TRBV18
abundance: -
d_gene: -
j_gene: TRBJ2-5
CDR3nt: TGTGCCAGCTCACCCTCGGCAGGTCCAAAGACCCAGTACTTC
CDR3aa: CASSPSAGPKTQYF

v_gene: TRBV7-3
abundance: few
d_gene: TRBD2
j_gene: TRBJ2-7
CDR3nt: TGTGCCAGCAGCCCATCTAGCGGGAGCATCTACGAGCAGTACTTC
CDR3aa: CASSPSSGSIYEQYF

v_gene: TRBV4-1
abundance: -
d_gene: -
j_gene: TRBJ2-1
CDR3nt: TGCGCCAGCAGCCAAGTTGCCGGGAATAATGAGCAGTTCTTC
CDR3aa: CASSQVAGNNEQFF

v_gene: TRBV7-2
abundance: few
d_gene: TRBD1
j_gene: TRBJ2-3
CDR3nt: TGTGCCAGCAGCCCACGGACAGGCCTGGGTCCCGATACGCAGTATTTT
CDR3aa: CASSPRTGLGPDTQYF

v_gene: TRBV7-8
abundance: -
d_gene: -
j_gene: TRBJ2-5
CDR3nt: TGTGCCAGCAGCCGAGCGCCGATCCAAGAGACCCAGTACTTC
CDR3aa: CASSRAPIQETQYF

v_gene: TRBV20-1
abundance: few
d_gene: TRBD1
j_gene: TRBJ1-1
CDR3nt: TGCAGTGCTAGAGTGAGGGGGCGAGGGTACACTGAAGCTTTCTTT
CDR3aa: CSARVRGRGYTEAFF